This T cell receptor (beta chain) was recovered during a study of blood T cell repertoires in COVID-19. About the research overall: Both acute and convalescent COVID-19 samples were obtained from the United States, Italy and Spain. PBMCs, B-cell-depleted T cells, or T cells provided the cDNA or gDNA that made up the material.

Participants were aged about 18 to 90 years from 24 US areas. Participants' own reports of clinical history determined their cohort assignment. The assay was immunoSEQ multiplex PCR, and TCRdb's table has in-frame clones only and misses some. The sample holds approximately 200,000 clones, about 90% seen once. The sample comprised PBMCs or T cells enriched from blood (not recorded which). The clonotype was recovered from a young man who had recovered from COVID-19.

The CDR3 spells CASSPRLAGVETQYF. The CDR3 bases are TGTGCCAGCAGCCCCCGACTAGCGGGGGTGGAGACCCAGTACTTC. The chain couples TRBV4-2 to TRBJ2-5, with 12 bases aligning to TRBD2. Germline V CDR1 and CDR2: LGHNA, YNFKEQ. V shed 4 bases and J 5 bases; nucleotides not matched to a gene: 5. The CDR3 is 15 residues long.